This T cell receptor beta chain was retrieved from a study of T-cell reconstitution after alpha-beta-depleted transplantation in children. Findings and caveats of the study: From newly produced T cells came most of the T-cell counts and diversity one year after transplant.

TCRbeta library construction was performed incorporating unique molecular identifiers. TCRdb ran MiXCR on the PCR reads and lists one entry per CDR3 protein. The sample consists of some 300,000 distinct CDR3 sequences, around 7.1% of them appearing once. As for this clonotype: Its antigen is unknown.

Germline-derived CDR1 and CDR2 are SEHNR and FQNEAQ (reference sequence). The length of the CDR3 is 14 residues. Trimming cost V 5 bases and J 4 bases; bases outside gene matches: 5. The specimen was peripheral blood, collected 360 days after TCRalphabeta/CD19-depleted stem cell transplant. The V gene is TRBV7-9, the J gene TRBJ1-1, with 9 bases fitting TRBD1. The sequence came from a female patient aged 2-15 years who had a stem cell transplant for Fanconi anemia, so the T cells may come from the graft donor. Here the CDR3 reads CASSVWTGVTEAFF. In DNA, the CDR3 is TGTGCCAGCAGCGTTTGGACAGGGGTCACTGAAGCTTTCTTT. The full variable domain, its missing parts supplied by reference TRBV7-9 and TRBJ1-1, is DTGVSQNPRHKITKRGQNVTFRCDPISEHNRLYWYRQTLGQGPEFLTYFQNEAQLEKSRLLSDRFSAERPKGSFSTLEIQRTEQGDSAMYLCASSVWTGVTEAFFGQGTRLTVV.